These 20 T cell receptor beta chains came from one sample sequenced in a study of T cells after yellow fever vaccination. TCRdb reprocessed the 5' RACE reads via MiXCR and lists one record per CDR3 protein. The table records about 320,000 distinct CDR3 sequences, around 4.4% of them present only once. The specimen comprised PBMCs, sampled 15 days after the yellow fever booster vaccination. Every receptor here comes from a man younger than 35 who received the YFV17D yellow fever vaccine.

This clonotype was counted at least ten times. The chain employs TRBV5-1 and TRBJ1-1; the D gene is possibly TRBD1 (5 bases). Trimming cost V 3 bases and J 0 bases, with 15 bases left between them. The CDR3 has 16 residues. CDR1 is SGHRS, CDR2 YFSETQ, per germline. For the CDR3, the DNA is TGCGCCAGCAGCTCGGGACGGAATTACATGAACACTGAAGCTTTCTTT. This encodes CASSSGRNYMNTEAFF.

The V call is TRBV5-1, the J call TRBJ2-7, with D possibly being TRBD2 (6 bases). The CDR3 has 12 amino acids. Germline V CDR1 and CDR2: SGHRS, YFSETQ. Trimming pared 4 bases from V and 6 bases from J, leaving 11 bases between. CDR3 in DNA: TGCGCCAGCAGCCTGGACTACTCCGAGCAGTACTTC. Amino acids: CASSLDYSEQYF.

The table lists this clonotype with a few counts. The chain is built from TRBV12-3 or TRBV12-4 and TRBJ1-1; unclear D gene. Trimming cost V 5 bases and J 4 bases, with 17 bases left between them. The length of the CDR3 is 15 residues. DNA for the CDR3: TGTGCCAGCAGTCTCGGGCCCGCCATGGTCACTGAAGCTTTCTTT. It encodes CASSLGPAMVTEAFF.

This clonotype was found many times. The chain employs TRBV9 and TRBJ2-3; weak D call: TRBD2 (6 bases). Germline-derived CDR1 and CDR2 are SGDLS and YYNGEE. V shed 3 bases and J shed 11 bases, with 10 bases lying between them. The CDR3 runs to 11 residues. The CDR3 sequence: CASSATGEQYF. The CDR3 DNA reads TGTGCCAGCAGCGCCACGGGGGAGCAGTATTTT.

This clonotype was seen a few times. V usage is TRBV29-1 and J usage is TRBJ1-1; no firm D call. CDR1 is SQVTM and CDR2 is ANQGSEA in the germline V gene. Between the trimmed V and J ends, which lost 7 bases and 0 bases, there was a span of 12 bases. The CDR3 extends over 13 amino acids. The CDR3 DNA is TGCAGCGGCCTCGGGTTTTTGAACACTGAAGCTTTCTTT. Translated: CSGLGFLNTEAFF.

A few counts support this clonotype. The chain has TRBV15 and TRBJ1-5; TRBD1 aligns across 8 bases. The V gene end was trimmed by 5 bases and the J gene end by 7 bases; junction bases not matched to a gene: 13. In germline, CDR1 is LNHNV, CDR2 YYDKDF (reference sequence). The CDR3 extends over 16 amino acids. CDR3 region: CATSPRRQGSGQPQHF. CDR3 in DNA: TGTGCCACCAGCCCTCGAAGACAGGGGTCGGGACAGCCCCAGCATTTT.

This clonotype has at least ten counts. The chain couples TRBV20-1 to TRBJ2-3; D ambiguous. The ends were cut back, 3 bases at V and 0 bases at J, with 10 bases in the middle. Germline V gene lookup returns CDR1 DFQATT and CDR2 SNEGSKA (reference sequence). This CDR3 spans 14 amino acids. The CDR3 loop reads CSARTHTSTDTQYF. The CDR3 bases are TGCAGTGCTAGGACGCATACTAGCACAGATACGCAGTATTTT.

This clonotype was observed a few times. The chain recombines TRBV27 with TRBJ2-4; 12 nucleotides line up with TRBD2. V was clipped by 2 bases and J by 2 bases; unmatched bases: 7. Germline CDR1 reads MNHEY; CDR2 reads SMNVEV (reference sequence). This CDR3 has 18 residues. Here the CDR3 reads CASSLEGGLAGSKNIQYF. The CDR3 DNA reads TGTGCCAGCAGTTTAGAGGGTGGACTAGCGGGGTCCAAAAACATTCAGTACTTC.

This clonotype came up a few times. The chain couples TRBV4-3 to TRBJ1-4, with D perhaps matching TRBD1 (5 bases). CDR1 and CDR2 (germline): LGHNA, YSLEER. The CDR3 extends over 14 amino acids. V lost 4 bases and J 7 bases, leaving 13 bases between the germline ends. Written as DNA, the CDR3 is TGCGCCAGCAGCCGGGGAGGGACTTCTGAAAAACTGTTTTTT. Residues: CASSRGGTSEKLFF.

This clonotype was seen a few times. The chain has TRBV5-5 and TRBJ1-6; D is ambiguous. The CDR3 runs to 16 residues. Per germline, CDR1 SGHKS and CDR2 YYEKEE (reference sequence). Deletions cut 0 bases from V and 7 bases from J, with 14 bases between. CDR3 DNA: TGTGCCAGCAGCTTGGAGGGAGGGCGGACGAATTCACCCCTCCACTTT. Translated: CASSLEGGRTNSPLHF.

This clonotype was seen ten or more times. The V gene is TRBV7-3, the J gene TRBJ1-2; 9 bases are shared with TRBD1. J lost 7 bases, V lost 2 bases, and 8 bases had no gene match. Per germline, CDR1 SGHTA and CDR2 FQGTGA. There are 15 residues in the CDR3. This chain's CDR3 is CASSLLGQGSGGYTF. Written as DNA, the CDR3 is TGTGCCAGCAGCTTACTCGGACAGGGGAGCGGTGGCTACACCTTC.

There are many counts of this clonotype. The CDR3 reads CASSLYPPLREAKNIQYF. CDR3 bases: TGTGCCAGCAGCTTGTACCCCCCCCTCCGTGAAGCCAAAAACATTCAGTACTTC. The chain carries TRBV5-6 and TRBJ2-4; D ambiguous. The V gene lost 1 base and the J gene lost 0 bases, with 17 bases spanning the gap. Per germline, CDR1 SGHDT and CDR2 YYEEEE. This CDR3 has 18 amino acids.

In its sample, this clonotype was seen many times. The chain carries TRBV12-3 or TRBV12-4 and TRBJ1-6, with 9 bases matching TRBD1. The CDR3 is 13 amino acids. The J segment lost 8 bases and the V segment lost 6 bases, leaving 2 bases of the junction unmatched. CDR3 bases: TGTGCCAGCAGGACAGGGGGTTATTCACCCCTCCACTTT. Its protein is CASRTGGYSPLHF.

V usage is TRBV29-1 and J usage is TRBJ2-2; D perhaps matches TRBD1 (6 bases). The CDR3 totals 13 residues. Per germline, CDR1 SQVTM and CDR2 ANQGSEA. Deletions cut 3 bases from V and 3 bases from J, with 8 bases between. Written as DNA, the CDR3 is TGCAGCGTTGATAGGGGGTACACCGGGGAGCTGTTTTTT. Protein: CSVDRGYTGELFF.

This clonotype was found a few times. This chain connects TRBV7-2 to TRBJ2-3; unclear D gene. The CDR3 runs to 14 residues. V dropped 0 bases and J dropped 3 bases, with 7 bases sitting between them. Germline V gives CDR1 SGHTA, CDR2 FQGNSA. The CDR3 reads CASSLARETDTQYF. DNA for the CDR3: TGTGCCAGCAGCTTAGCAAGGGAAACAGATACGCAGTATTTT. The full variable domain, with the rest looked up from reference TRBV7-2 and TRBJ2-3, is GAGVSQSPSNKVTEKGKDVELRCDPISGHTALYWYRQSLGQGLEFLIYFQGNSAPDKSGLPSDRFSAERTGGSVSTLTIQRTQQEDSAVYLCASSLARETDTQYFGPGTRLTVL.

This chain joins TRBV5-1 and TRBJ2-3; TRBD2 agrees at 10 bases. The CDR3 consists of 15 residues. The germline V gene encodes CDR1 SGHRS and CDR2 YFSETQ. V shed 4 bases and J 4 bases; nucleotides not matched to a gene: 6. The CDR3 sequence: CASSGSGGVADTQYF. As DNA, the CDR3 is TGCGCCAGCAGCGGAAGCGGGGGGGTCGCAGATACGCAGTATTTT.

This clonotype was recorded many times. The V call is TRBV5-1, the J call TRBJ1-1; 7 bases are a match to TRBD1. The CDR3 runs to 16 residues. The V gene end was trimmed by 2 bases and the J gene end by 1 base; junction bases not matched to a gene: 8. The germline CDR1 and CDR2 sequences are SGHRS and YFSETQ. CDR3 residues: CASSLRTGRQNTEAFF. In DNA form, the CDR3 reads TGCGCCAGCAGCTTAAGGACAGGTCGACAGAACACTGAAGCTTTCTTT.

In its sample, this clonotype was seen many times. This chain connects TRBV6-8 to TRBJ1-5, with 8 bases aligning to TRBD1. The CDR3 length is 18 residues. Germline V gene lookup returns CDR1 MNHGY and CDR2 SAAAGT. The V segment lost 2 bases and the J segment 3 bases; nucleotides outside the gene matches: 12. The CDR3 DNA is TGTGCCAGCAGTTACGGGACAGGCGATGCCTATCCCAATCAGCCCCAGCATTTT. This translates into CASSYGTGDAYPNQPQHF.

This clonotype appeared many times. This chain connects TRBV7-9 to TRBJ1-6; 9 bases match TRBD1. Trimming cost V 1 base and J 9 bases; bases outside gene matches: 4. The germline gives CDR1 SEHNR, CDR2 FQNEAQ (reference sequence). The CDR3 extends over 15 amino acids. This chain's CDR3 is CASSLGWDRVSPLHF. DNA of the CDR3: TGTGCCAGCAGCTTAGGTTGGGACAGGGTTTCACCCCTCCACTTT. The complete variable domain, with remaining parts taken from reference TRBV7-9 and TRBJ1-6, reads DTGVSQNPRHKITKRGQNVTFRCDPISEHNRLYWYRQTLGQGPEFLTYFQNEAQLEKSRLLSDRFSAERPKGSFSTLEIQRTEQGDSAMYLCASSLGWDRVSPLHFGNGTRLTVT.

The chain joins TRBV7-3 to TRBJ2-1; D assignment may be TRBD1 or TRBD2 (7 bases each). Germline CDR1 is SGHTA and CDR2 is FQGTGA. The germline V and J ends were trimmed by 4 bases and 4 bases, with 14 bases remaining between them. The CDR3 is made up of 15 amino acids. CDR3 DNA: TGTGCCAGCAGCTCAGCGGGACAGACATACAATGAGCAGTTCTTC. Translated, it gives CASSSAGQTYNEQFF. Combining the CDR3 with reference TRBV7-3 and TRBJ2-1 gives the whole variable domain GAGVSQTPSNKVTEKGKYVELRCDPISGHTALYWYRQSLGQGPEFLIYFQGTGAADDSGLPNDRFFAVRPEGSVSTLKIQRTERGDSAVYLCASSSAGQTYNEQFFGPGTRLTVL.